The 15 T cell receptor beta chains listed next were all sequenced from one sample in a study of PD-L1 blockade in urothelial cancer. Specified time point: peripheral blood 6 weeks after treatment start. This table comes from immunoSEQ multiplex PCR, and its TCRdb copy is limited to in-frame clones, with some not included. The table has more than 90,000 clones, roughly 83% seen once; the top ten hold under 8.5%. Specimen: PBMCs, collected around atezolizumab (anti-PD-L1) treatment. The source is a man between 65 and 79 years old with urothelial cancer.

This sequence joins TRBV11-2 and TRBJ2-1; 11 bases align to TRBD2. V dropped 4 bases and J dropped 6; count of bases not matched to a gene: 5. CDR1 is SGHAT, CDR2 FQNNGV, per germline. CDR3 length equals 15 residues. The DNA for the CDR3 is TGTGCCAGCAGCTCCGGGACTAGCGGCGCCAATGAGCAGTTCTTC. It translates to CASSSGTSGANEQFF.

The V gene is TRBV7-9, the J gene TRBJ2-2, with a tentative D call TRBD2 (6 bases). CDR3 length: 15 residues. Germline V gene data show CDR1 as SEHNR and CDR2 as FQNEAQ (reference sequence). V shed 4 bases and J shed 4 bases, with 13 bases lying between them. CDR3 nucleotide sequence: TGTGCCAGCAGCTGGGGGACTGGAGGCACCGGGGAGCTGTTTTTT. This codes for CASSWGTGGTGELFF.

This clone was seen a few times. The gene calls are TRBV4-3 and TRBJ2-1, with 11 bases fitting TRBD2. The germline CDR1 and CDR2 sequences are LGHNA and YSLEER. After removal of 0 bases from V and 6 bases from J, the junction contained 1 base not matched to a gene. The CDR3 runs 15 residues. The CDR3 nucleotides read TGCGCCAGCAGCCAAGATAGCGGGAGGGCCAATGAGCAGTTCTTC. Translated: CASSQDSGRANEQFF.

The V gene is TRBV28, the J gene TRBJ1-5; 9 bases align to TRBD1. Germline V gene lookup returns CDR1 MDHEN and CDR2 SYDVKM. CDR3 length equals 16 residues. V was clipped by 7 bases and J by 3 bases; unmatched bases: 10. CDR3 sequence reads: CASTDRGSIDNQPQHF. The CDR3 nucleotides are TGTGCCAGCACGGACAGGGGATCCATTGACAATCAGCCCCAGCATTTT.

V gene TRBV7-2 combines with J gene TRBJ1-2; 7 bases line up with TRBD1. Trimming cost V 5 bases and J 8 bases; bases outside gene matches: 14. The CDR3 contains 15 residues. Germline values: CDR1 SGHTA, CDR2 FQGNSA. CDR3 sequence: CASSPHRDSLDGYTF. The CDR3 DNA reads TGTGCCAGCAGCCCCCACCGGGACAGCCTGGACGGCTACACCTTC.

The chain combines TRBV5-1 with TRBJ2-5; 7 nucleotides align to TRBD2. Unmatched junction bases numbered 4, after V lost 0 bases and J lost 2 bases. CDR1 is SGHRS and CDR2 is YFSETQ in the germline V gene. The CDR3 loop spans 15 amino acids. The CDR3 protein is CASSLGEGGQETQYF. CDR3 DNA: TGCGCCAGCAGCTTGGGGGAGGGAGGGCAAGAGACCCAGTACTTC.

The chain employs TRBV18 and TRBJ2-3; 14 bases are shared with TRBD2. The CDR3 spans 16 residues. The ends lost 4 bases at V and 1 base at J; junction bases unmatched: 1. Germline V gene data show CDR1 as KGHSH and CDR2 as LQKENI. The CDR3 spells CASSQGLAGGTDTQYF. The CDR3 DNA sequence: TGTGCCAGCTCACAGGGACTAGCGGGAGGCACAGATACGCAGTATTTT.

CDR3 protein: CASSPDETGGLYGYTF. The CDR3 DNA reads TGCGCCAGCAGCCCAGACGAGACAGGGGGGCTCTATGGCTACACCTTC. The rearrangement joins TRBV4-3 to TRBJ1-2; 9 positions match TRBD1. V shed 4 bases, J shed 4 bases, and the junction held 10 bases outside the gene matches. This CDR3 spans 16 amino acids. Germline V gives CDR1 LGHNA, CDR2 YSLEER.

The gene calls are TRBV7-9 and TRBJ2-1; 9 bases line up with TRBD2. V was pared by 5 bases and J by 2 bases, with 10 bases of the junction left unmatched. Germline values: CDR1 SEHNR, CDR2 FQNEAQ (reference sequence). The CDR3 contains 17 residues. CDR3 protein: CASSLNIAGVPYNEQFF. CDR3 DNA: TGTGCCAGCAGCCTAAACATAGCGGGAGTCCCCTACAATGAGCAGTTCTTC.

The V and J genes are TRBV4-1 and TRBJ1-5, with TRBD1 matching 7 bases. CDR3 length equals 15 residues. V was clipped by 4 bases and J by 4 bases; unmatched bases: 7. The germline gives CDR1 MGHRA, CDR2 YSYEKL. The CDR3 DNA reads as TGCGCCAGCAGCCGTTCGGGACAGCCTAATCAGCCCCAGCATTTT. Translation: CASSRSGQPNQPQHF.

As DNA, the CDR3 is TGTGCCAGCAGTCACCGGGACAGGGCCACTACCTTC. Protein sequence: CASSHRDRATTF. The rearrangement uses TRBV6-5 and TRBJ1-2, with 9 bases identical to TRBD1. The CDR3 has 12 amino acids. Germline CDR1 is MNHEY and CDR2 is SVGAGI. The V gene end was trimmed by 5 bases and the J gene end by 14 bases; junction bases not matched to a gene: 9.

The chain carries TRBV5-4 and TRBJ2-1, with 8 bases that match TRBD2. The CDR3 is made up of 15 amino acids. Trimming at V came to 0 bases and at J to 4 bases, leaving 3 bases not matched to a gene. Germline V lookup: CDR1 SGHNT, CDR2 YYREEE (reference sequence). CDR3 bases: TGTGCCAGCAGCTTGGGACGGGGGGGGTACAATGAGCAGTTCTTC. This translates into CASSLGRGGYNEQFF.

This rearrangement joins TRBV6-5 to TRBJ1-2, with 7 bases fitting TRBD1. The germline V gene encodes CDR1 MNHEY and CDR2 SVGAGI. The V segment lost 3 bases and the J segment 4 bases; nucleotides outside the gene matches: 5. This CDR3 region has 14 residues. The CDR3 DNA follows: TGTGCCAGCAGTTATCACAGGGGCGGCTATGGCTACACCTTC. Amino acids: CASSYHRGGYGYTF.

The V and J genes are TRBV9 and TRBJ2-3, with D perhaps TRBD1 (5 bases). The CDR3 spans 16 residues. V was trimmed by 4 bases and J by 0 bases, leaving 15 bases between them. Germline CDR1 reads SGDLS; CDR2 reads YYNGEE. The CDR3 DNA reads TGTGCCAGCAGCCCCCAGGGTGGAGCTAGCACAGATACGCAGTATTTT. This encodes CASSPQGGASTDTQYF.

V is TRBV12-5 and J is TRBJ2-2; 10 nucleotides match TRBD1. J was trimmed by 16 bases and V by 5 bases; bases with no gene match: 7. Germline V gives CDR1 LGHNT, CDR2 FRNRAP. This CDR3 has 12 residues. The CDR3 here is CASGAGQGRPFF. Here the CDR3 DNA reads TGTGCTAGTGGTGCGGGACAGGGGAGGCCGTTTTTT.